This entry is about one TCR beta chain. Produced via immunoSEQ multiplex PCR; TCRdb's table is partial and in-frame only. The sample holds 450,000 to 500,000 clones, roughly 78% seen once. The CDR3 contains 12 residues. Germline V gene lookup returns CDR1 SGHKS and CDR2 YYEKEE (reference sequence). Trimming shortened V by 6 bases and J by 0 bases, and 6 bases separated the two germline ends. This specimen comes from a study of shared clonotypes between healthy human individuals. This chain uses TRBV5-5 with TRBJ1-1; D is ambiguous. Sequencing input: PBMCs. The TCR was taken from a middle-aged woman in good health. Some clones in this sample may be carry-over from other donors' samples. The CDR3 spells CASITLNTEAFF. The CDR3 nucleotides are TGTGCCAGCATCACCTTGAACACTGAAGCTTTCTTT.